This TCR beta chain emerged from a study of shared clonotypes between healthy human individuals. Study observations and caveats: Collection of samples was limited to blood; tissue repertoires likely differ.

This CDR3 spans 16 amino acids. From germline, CDR1 is MNHNS and CDR2 SASEGT. In the case of this clone: What it binds is unknown. A read error may produce the germline difference seen at one junction end.

Sequencing used immunoSEQ multiplex PCR; TCRdb keeps in-frame clones, though not all of them. This sample has about 2,500,000 clones, with 90% to 95% found just once. The chain links TRBV6-1 to TRBJ2-1; 8 bases align to TRBD2. The clonotype originates from a man aged 18 to 29 in good health. Specimen: naive CD4+ T cells sorted from blood. Documented subset: CD45RA+ positively selected. CDR3 residues: CASSEGGISGALEQFF. The CDR3 coding sequence is TGTGCCAGCAGCGAAGGTGGAATTAGCGGGGCTCTTGAGCAGTTCTTC.